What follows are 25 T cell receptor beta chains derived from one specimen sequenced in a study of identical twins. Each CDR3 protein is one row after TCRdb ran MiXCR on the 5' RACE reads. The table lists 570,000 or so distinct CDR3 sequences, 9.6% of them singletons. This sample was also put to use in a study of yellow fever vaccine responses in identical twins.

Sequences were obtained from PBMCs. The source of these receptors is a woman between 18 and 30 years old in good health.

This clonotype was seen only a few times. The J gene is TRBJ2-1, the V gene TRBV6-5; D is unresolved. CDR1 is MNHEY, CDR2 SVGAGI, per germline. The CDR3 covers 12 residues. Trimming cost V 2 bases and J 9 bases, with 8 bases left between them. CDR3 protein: CASSYGWGEQFF. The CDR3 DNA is TGTGCCAGCAGTTACGGGTGGGGTGAGCAGTTCTTC.

CDR3 DNA: TGTGCCAGCAGACCCGACAGGTTTCAAGAGACCCAGTACTTC. The encoded protein is CASRPDRFQETQYF. The rearrangement links TRBV6-2 or TRBV6-3 to TRBJ2-5; D possibly corresponds to TRBD1 (6 bases). Trimming removed 6 bases from V and 2 bases from J, with 13 bases in between. The CDR3 is made up of 14 amino acids. Germline CDR1 reads MNHEY; CDR2 reads SVGEGT.

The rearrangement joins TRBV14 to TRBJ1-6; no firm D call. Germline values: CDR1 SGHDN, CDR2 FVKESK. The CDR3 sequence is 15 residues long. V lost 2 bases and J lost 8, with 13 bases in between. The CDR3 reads CASSQFERRDSPLHF. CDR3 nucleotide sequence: TGTGCCAGCAGCCAATTTGAAAGGCGGGATTCACCCCTCCACTTT.

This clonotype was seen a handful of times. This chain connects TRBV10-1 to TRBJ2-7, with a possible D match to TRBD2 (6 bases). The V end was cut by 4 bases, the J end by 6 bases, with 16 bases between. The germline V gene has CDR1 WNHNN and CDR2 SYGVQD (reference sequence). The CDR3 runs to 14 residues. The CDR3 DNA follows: TGCGCCAGCAGTGTTTCTAGCGTCGGGCTCGAGCAGTACTTC. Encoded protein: CASSVSSVGLEQYF.

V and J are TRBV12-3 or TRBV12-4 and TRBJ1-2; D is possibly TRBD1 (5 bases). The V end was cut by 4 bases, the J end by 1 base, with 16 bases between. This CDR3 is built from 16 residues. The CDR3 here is CASSSGTERNNYGYTF. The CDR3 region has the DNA TGTGCCAGCAGTTCAGGGACCGAAAGAAATAACTATGGCTACACCTTC.

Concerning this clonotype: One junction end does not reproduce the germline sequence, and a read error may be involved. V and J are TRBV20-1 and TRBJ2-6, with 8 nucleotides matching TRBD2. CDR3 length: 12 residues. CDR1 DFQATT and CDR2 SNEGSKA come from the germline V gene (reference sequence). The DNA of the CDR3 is TGCATTCTGCCGGGGGGGGCCAACGCCCTGACTTTC. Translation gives CILPGGANALTF.

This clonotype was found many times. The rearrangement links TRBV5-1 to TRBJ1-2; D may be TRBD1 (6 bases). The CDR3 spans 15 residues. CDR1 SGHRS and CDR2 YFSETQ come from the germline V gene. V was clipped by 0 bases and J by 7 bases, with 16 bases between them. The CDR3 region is CASSLARAGAAGYTF. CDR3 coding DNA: TGCGCCAGCAGCTTGGCCCGGGCAGGGGCGGCTGGCTACACCTTC. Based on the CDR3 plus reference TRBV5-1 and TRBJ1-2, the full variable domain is KAGVTQTPRYLIKTRGQQVTLSCSPISGHRSVSWYQQTPGQGLQFLFEYFSETQRNKGNFPGRFSGRQFSNSRSEMNVSTLELGDSALYLCASSLARAGAAGYTFGSGTRLTVV.

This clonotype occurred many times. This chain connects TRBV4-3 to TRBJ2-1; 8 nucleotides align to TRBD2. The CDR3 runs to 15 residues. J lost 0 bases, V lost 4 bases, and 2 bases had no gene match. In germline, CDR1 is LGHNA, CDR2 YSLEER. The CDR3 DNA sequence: TGCGCCAGCAGCCGTAGCGGGATCTCCTACAATGAGCAGTTCTTC. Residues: CASSRSGISYNEQFF.

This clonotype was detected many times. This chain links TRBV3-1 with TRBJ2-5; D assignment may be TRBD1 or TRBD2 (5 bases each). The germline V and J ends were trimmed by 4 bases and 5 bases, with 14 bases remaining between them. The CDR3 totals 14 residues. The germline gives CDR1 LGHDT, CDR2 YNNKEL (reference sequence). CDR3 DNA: TGTGCCAGCAGCCCCGGGACCAGTGGCGAGACCCAGTACTTC. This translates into CASSPGTSGETQYF.

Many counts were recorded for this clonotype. CDR3 region: CASSNMAYEQYF. The CDR3 DNA is TGCGCCAGCAGTAACATGGCCTACGAGCAGTACTTC. The gene calls are TRBV10-2 and TRBJ2-7; D is unresolved. V gave up 5 bases and J gave up 2 bases, with 7 bases separating them. Germline CDR1 and CDR2: WSHSY and SAAADI. This CDR3 spans 12 amino acids.

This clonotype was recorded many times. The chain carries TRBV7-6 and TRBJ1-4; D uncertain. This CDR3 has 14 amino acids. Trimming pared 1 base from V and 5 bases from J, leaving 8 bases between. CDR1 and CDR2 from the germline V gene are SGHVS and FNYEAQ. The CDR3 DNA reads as TGTGCCAGCAGCTTAGAGGCAGACAATGAAAAACTGTTTTTT. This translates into CASSLEADNEKLFF.

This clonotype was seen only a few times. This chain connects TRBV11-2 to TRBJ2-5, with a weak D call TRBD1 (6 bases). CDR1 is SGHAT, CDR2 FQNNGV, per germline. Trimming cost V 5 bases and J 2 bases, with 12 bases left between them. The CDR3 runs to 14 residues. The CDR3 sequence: CASSAQGKQETQYF. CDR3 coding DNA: TGTGCCAGCAGCGCCCAGGGGAAACAAGAGACCCAGTACTTC.

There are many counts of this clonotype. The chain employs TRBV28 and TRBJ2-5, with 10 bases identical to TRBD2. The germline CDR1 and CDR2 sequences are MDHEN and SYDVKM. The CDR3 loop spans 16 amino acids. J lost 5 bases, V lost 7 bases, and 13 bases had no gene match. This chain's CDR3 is CASTKGLAGDVETQYF. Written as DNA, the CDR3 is TGTGCCAGCACCAAAGGGCTAGCGGGAGATGTGGAGACCCAGTACTTC.

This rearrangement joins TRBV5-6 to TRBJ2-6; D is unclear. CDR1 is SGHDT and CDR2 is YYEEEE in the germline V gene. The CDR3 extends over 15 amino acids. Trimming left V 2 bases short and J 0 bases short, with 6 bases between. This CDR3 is CASSFSRSGANVLTF. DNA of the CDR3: TGTGCCAGCAGCTTCTCGCGCTCTGGGGCCAACGTCCTGACTTTC. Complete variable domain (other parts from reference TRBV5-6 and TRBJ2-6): DAGVTQSPTHLIKTRGQQVTLRCSPKSGHDTVSWYQQALGQGPQFIFQYYEEEERQRGNFPDRFSGHQFPNYSSELNVNALLLGDSALYLCASSFSRSGANVLTFGAGSRLTVL.

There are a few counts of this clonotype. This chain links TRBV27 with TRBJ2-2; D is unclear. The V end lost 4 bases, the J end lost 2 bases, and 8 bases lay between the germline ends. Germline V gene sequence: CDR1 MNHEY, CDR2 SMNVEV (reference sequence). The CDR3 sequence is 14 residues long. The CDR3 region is CASSYPPNTGELFF. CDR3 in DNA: TGTGCCAGCAGTTACCCCCCCAACACCGGGGAGCTGTTTTTT.

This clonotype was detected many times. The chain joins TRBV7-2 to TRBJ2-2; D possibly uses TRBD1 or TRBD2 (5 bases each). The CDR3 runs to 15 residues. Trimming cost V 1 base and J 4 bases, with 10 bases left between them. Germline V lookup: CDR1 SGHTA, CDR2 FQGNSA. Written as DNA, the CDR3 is TGTGCCAGCAGCTTAGAGGGACGCGCCACCGGGGAGCTGTTTTTT. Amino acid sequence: CASSLEGRATGELFF. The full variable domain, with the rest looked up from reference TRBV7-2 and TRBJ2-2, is GAGVSQSPSNKVTEKGKDVELRCDPISGHTALYWYRQSLGQGLEFLIYFQGNSAPDKSGLPSDRFSAERTGGSVSTLTIQRTQQEDSAVYLCASSLEGRATGELFFGEGSRLTVL.

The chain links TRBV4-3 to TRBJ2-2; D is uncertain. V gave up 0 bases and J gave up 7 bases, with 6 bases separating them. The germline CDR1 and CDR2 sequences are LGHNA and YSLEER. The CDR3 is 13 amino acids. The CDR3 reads CASSQEGRGELFF. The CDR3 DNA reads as TGCGCCAGCAGCCAAGAAGGCCGCGGGGAGCTGTTTTTT.

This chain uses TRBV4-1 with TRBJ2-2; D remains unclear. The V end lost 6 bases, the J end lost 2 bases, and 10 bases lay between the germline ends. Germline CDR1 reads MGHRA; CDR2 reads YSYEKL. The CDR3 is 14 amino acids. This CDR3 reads CASRTDLNTGELFF. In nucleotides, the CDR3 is TGCGCCAGCAGAACGGACCTAAACACCGGGGAGCTGTTTTTT.

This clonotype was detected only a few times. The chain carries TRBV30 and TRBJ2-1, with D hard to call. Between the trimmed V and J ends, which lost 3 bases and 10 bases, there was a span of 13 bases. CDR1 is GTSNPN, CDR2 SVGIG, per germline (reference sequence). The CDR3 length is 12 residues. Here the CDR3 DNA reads TGTGCCTGGAGCCTTCCAGGTGGCGAGCAGTTCTTC. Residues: CAWSLPGGEQFF.

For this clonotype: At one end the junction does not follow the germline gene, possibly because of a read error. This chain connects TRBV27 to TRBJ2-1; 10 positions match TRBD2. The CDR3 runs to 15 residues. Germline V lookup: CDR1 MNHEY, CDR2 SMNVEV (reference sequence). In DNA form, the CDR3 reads TGCGATTCCCGCCCTAGCGGGAGTCTTTACAATGAGCAGTTCTTC. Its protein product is CDSRPSGSLYNEQFF.

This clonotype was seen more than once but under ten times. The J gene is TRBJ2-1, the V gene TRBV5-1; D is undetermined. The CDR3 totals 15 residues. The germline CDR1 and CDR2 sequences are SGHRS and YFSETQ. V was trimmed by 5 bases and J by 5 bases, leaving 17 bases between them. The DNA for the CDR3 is TGCGCCAGCAGACTGGGCAGCACTACGAACAATGAGCAGTTCTTC. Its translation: CASRLGSTTNNEQFF.

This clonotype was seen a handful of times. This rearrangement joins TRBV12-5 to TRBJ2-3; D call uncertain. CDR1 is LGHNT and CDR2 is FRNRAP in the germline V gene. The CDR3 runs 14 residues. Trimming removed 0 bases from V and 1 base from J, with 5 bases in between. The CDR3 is CASGLVGGTDTQYF. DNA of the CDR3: TGTGCTAGTGGTTTGGTAGGTGGCACAGATACGCAGTATTTT. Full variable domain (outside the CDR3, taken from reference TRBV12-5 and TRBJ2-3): DARVTQTPRHKVTEMGQEVTMRCQPILGHNTVFWYRQTMMQGLELLAYFRNRAPLDDSGMPKDRFSAEMPDATLATLKIQPSEPRDSAVYFCASGLVGGTDTQYFGPGTRLTVL.

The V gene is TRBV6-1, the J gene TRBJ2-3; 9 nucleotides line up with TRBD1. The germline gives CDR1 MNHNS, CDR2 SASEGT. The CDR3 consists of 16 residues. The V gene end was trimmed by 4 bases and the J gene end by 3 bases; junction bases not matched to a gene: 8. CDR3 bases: TGTGCCAGCAGTGCCAAGACAGGGGGAGGGACAGATACGCAGTATTTT. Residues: CASSAKTGGGTDTQYF.

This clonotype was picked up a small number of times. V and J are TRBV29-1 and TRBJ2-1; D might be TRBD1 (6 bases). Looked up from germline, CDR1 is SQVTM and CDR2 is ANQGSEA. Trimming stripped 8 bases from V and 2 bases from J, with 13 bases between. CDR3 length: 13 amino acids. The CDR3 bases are TGCAGCCCCGGGACATCCACCTACAATGAGCAGTTCTTC. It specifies CSPGTSTYNEQFF.

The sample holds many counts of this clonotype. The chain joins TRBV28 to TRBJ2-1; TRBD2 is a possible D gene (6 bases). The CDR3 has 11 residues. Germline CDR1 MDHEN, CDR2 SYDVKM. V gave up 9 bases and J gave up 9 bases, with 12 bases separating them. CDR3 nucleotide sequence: TGTGCCAGTGCACTAGCTGGTGAGCAGTTCTTC. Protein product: CASALAGEQFF. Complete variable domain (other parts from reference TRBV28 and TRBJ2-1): DVKVTQSSRYLVKRTGEKVFLECVQDMDHENMFWYRQDPGLGLRLIYFSYDVKMKEKGDIPEGYSVSREKKERFSLILESASTNQTSMYLCASALAGEQFFGPGTRLTVL.